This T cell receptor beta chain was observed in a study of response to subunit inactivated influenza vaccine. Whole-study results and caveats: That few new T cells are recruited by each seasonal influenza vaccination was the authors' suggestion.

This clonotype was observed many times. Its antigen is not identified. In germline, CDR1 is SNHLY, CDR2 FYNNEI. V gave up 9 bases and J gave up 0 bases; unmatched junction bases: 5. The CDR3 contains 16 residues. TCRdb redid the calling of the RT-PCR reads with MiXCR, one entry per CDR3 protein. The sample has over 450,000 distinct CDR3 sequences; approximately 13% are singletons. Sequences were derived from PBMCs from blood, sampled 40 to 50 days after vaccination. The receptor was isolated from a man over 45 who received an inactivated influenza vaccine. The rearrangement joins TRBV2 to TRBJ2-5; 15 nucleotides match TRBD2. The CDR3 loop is CARGLAGGFHQETQYF. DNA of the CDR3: TGTGCCAGGGGACTAGCGGGGGGCTTCCACCAAGAGACCCAGTACTTC.